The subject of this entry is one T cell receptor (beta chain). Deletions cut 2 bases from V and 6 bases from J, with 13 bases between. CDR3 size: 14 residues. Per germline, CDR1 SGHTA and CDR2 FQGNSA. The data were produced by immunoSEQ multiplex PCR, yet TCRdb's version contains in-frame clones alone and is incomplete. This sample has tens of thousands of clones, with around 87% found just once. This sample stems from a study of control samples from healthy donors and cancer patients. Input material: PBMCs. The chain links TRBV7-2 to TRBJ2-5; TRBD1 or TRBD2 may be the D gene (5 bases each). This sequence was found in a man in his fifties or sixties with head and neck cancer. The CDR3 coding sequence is TGTGCCAGCAGCTTACTAAATAGGGGACAGACCCAGTACTTC. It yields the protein CASSLLNRGQTQYF.